Listed here is a single T cell receptor (beta chain). This sample is part of a study of technical replicates of blood from a few donors. Repertoires were generated with immunoSEQ multiplex PCR, while TCRdb's copy carries only in-frame clones and drops some. The sample shows approximately 92,000 clones, about 95% of them seen only once. In germline, CDR1 is MGHRA, CDR2 YSYEKL. The junction had 9 bases not matched to a gene; V was cut back by 3 bases and J by 4 bases. The CDR3 contains 16 residues. The chain has TRBV4-1 and TRBJ1-5, with TRBD1 matching 7 bases. The sequence was obtained from a human donor in good health. The material sequenced was T cells isolated from PBMCs. CDR3 in amino acids: CASSQPTTGRNQPQHF. Here the CDR3 DNA reads TGCGCCAGCAGCCAGCCAACGACAGGGAGAAATCAGCCCCAGCATTTT.